This TCR beta chain was identified during a study of identical twins. TCRdb redid the calling of the 5' RACE reads with MiXCR, one entry per CDR3 protein. The sample contains about 900,000 distinct CDR3 sequences, roughly an eighth of which appear only once. V was clipped by 3 bases and J by 2 bases, with 13 bases between them. This CDR3 has 15 amino acids. CDR1 is ENHRY and CDR2 is SYGVKD in the germline V gene. Study-wide findings and caveats: Analyses of zero insertions could be partly confounded by invariant MAIT and iNKT cells. Sequences that were beta out-of-frame showed weaker excess twin sharing.

For this clonotype: Its target is not known.

These sequences were also reported in another study, on yellow fever vaccine responses in identical twins.

Sequencing was carried out using PBMCs. J is TRBJ2-5 and V is TRBV10-3; D is possibly TRBD1 or TRBD2 (5 bases each). This TCR was recovered from a woman in her late teens or twenties in good health. The CDR3 loop reads CAISDPGRRQETQYF. In DNA, the CDR3 is TGTGCCATCAGTGACCCGGGACGAAGGCAAGAGACCCAGTACTTC.